This T cell receptor (beta chain) emerged from a study of blood T cell repertoires in COVID-19. Turning to the study itself: From the United States, Italy and Spain came samples of acute and convalescent COVID-19.

The method was immunoSEQ multiplex PCR; TCRdb's version includes in-frame clones alone and lacks a portion of them. The sample lists about 320,000 clones; nearly 90% were seen once. V dropped 6 bases and J dropped 7; count of bases not matched to a gene: 10. This CDR3 has 14 residues. Per germline, CDR1 GTSNPN and CDR2 SVGIG (reference sequence). Material for sequencing was peripheral blood. The chain recombines TRBV30 with TRBJ1-5, with TRBD1 matching 9 bases. The clonotype comes from a woman aged 25 to 39 with COVID-19, enrolled during active disease. The CDR3 DNA sequence: TGTGCCTGTAAACGGACAGGGGCCGGGCAGCCCCAGCATTTT. Protein sequence: CACKRTGAGQPQHF.